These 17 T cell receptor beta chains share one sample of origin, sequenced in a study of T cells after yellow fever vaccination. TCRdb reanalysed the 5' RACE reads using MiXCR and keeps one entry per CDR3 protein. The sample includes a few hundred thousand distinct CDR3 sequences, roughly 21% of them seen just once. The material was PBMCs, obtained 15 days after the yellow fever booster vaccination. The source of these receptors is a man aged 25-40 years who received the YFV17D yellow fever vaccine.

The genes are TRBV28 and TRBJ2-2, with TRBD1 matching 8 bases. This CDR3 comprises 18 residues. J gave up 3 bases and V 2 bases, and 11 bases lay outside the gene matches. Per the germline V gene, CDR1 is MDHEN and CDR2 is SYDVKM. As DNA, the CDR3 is TGTGCCAGCAGTTTAAACCCCAGAGGCAGGGGGCACACCGGGGAGCTGTTTTTT. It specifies CASSLNPRGRGHTGELFF.

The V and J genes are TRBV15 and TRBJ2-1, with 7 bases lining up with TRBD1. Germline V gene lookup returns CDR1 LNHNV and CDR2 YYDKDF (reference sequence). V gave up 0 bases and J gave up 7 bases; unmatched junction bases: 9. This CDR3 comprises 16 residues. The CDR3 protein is CATSRDRDRTINEQFF. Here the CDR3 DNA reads TGTGCCACCAGCAGAGATCGGGACAGAACCATAAATGAGCAGTTCTTC.

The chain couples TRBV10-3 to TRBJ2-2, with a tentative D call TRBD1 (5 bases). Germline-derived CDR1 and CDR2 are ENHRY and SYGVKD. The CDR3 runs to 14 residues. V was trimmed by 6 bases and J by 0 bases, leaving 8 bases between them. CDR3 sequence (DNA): TGTGCCATCAGGGACAACGCGAACACCGGGGAGCTGTTTTTT. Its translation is CAIRDNANTGELFF.

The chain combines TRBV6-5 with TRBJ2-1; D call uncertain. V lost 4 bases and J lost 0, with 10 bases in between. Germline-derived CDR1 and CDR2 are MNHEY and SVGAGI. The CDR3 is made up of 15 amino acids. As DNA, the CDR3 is TGTGCCAGCAGTTCCGGACCGTTCTCCTACAATGAGCAGTTCTTC. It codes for CASSSGPFSYNEQFF.

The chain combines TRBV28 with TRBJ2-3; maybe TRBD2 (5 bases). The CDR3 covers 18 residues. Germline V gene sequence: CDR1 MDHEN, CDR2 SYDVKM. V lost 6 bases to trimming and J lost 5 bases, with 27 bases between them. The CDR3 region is CASSPGRRASAHRDTQYF. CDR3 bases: TGTGCCAGCAGCCCCGGCAGGCGGGCGTCGGCACATAGAGATACGCAGTATTTT.

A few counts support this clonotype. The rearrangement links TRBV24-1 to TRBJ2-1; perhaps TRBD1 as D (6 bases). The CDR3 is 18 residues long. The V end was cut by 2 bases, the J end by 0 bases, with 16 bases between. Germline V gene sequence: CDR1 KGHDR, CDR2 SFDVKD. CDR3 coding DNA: TGTGCCACCAGTGATTCTACCGGGACACTGAGCTCCTACAATGAGCAGTTCTTC. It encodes CATSDSTGTLSSYNEQFF.

DNA for the CDR3: TGTGCCAGCAGCCCGACGGGGAGCTCCTATAATTCACCCCTCCACTTT. Translated: CASSPTGSSYNSPLHF. V is TRBV7-2 and J is TRBJ1-6; the D is unclear. Germline CDR1 reads SGHTA; CDR2 reads FQGNSA. The CDR3 is made up of 16 amino acids. The V end was cut by 5 bases, the J end by 0 bases, with 11 bases between.

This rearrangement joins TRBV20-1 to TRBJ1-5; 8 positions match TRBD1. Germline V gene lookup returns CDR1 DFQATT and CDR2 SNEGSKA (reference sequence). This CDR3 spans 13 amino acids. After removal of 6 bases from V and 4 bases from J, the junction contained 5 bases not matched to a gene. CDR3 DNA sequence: TGCAGTGCCCGACAGGGGAGGAATCAGCCCCAGCATTTT. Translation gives CSARQGRNQPQHF.

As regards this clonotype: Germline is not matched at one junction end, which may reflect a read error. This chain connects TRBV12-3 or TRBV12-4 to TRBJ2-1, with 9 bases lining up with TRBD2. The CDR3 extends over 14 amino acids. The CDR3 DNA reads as TGTGCCAGCAGATTAGCGGGAGAGATGGGTGAGCAGTTCTTC. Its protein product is CASRLAGEMGEQFF.

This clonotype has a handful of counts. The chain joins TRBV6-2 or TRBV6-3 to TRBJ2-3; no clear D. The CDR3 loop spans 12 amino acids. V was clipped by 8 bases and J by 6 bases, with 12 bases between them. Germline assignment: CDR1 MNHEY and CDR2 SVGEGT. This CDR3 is CASGRSGDTQYF. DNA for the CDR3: TGTGCCAGCGGACGGTCCGGGGATACGCAGTATTTT.

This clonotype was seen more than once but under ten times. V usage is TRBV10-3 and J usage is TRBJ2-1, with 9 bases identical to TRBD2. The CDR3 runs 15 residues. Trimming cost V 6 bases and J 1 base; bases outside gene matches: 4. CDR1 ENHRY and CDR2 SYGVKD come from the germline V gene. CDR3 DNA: TGTGCCATCAGAACTAGCGGGCCTTCCTACAATGAGCAGTTCTTC. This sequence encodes CAIRTSGPSYNEQFF.

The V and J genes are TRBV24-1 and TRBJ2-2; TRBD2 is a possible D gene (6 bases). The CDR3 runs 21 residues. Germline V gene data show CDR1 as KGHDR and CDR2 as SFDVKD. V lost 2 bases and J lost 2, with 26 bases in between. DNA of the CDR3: TGTGCCACCAGTGATTGGGGGGTTGGGTTCGAACGATCTGGAAACACCGGGGAGCTGTTTTTT. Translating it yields CATSDWGVGFERSGNTGELFF.

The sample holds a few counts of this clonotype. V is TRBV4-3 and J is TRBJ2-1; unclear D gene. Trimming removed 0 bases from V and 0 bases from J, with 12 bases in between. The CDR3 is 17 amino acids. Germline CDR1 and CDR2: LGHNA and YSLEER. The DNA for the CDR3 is TGCGCCAGCAGCCAAGATCCCGGTAGATCCTCCTACAATGAGCAGTTCTTC. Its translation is CASSQDPGRSSYNEQFF.

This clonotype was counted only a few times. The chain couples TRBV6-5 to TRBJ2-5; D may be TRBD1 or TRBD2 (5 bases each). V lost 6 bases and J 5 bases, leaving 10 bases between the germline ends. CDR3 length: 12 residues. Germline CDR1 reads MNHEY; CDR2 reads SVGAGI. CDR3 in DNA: TGTGCCAGCAGATCAGGGAGCGAGACCCAGTACTTC. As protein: CASRSGSETQYF.

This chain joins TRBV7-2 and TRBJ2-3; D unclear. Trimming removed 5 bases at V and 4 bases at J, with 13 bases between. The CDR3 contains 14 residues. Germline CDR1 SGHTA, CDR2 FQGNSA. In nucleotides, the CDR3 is TGTGCCAGCAGCCCTGCCATCGTTCCAGATACGCAGTATTTT. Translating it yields CASSPAIVPDTQYF.

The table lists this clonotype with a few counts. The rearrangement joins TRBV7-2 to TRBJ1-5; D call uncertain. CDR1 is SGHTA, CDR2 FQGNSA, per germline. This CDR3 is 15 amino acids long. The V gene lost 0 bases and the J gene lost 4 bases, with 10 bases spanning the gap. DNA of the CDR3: TGTGCCAGCAGCTTAGCGGACTCGCGAAATCAGCCCCAGCATTTT. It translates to CASSLADSRNQPQHF.

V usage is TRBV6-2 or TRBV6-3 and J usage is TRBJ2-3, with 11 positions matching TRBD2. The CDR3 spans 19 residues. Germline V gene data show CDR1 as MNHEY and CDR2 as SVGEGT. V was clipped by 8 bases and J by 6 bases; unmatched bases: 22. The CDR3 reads CASLPGLAATPPQMDTQYF. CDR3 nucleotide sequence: TGTGCCAGCCTACCGGGACTAGCGGCCACCCCTCCCCAAATGGATACGCAGTATTTT.